The sequence of this TCR beta chain was determined in a study of T cells after yellow fever vaccination. General study findings and limits: Subsequent to the booster, the majority of primary-vaccination clones reappeared (roughly 95% CD4, more than 70% CD8).

This clonotype was observed at least ten times. Its antigen is unidentified. TCRdb fed the 5' RACE reads into MiXCR, producing one record per CDR3 protein. Here the sample spans 300,000 to 400,000 distinct CDR3 sequences, around 4.1% being singletons. Germline V gene lookup returns CDR1 MNHEY and CDR2 SVGAGI. The CDR3 is made up of 14 amino acids. V lost 6 bases to trimming and J lost 4 bases; unmatched junction nucleotides: 7. The chain links TRBV6-5 to TRBJ1-1; TRBD1 agrees at 8 bases. The TCR was taken from a man aged 18 to 30 who received the YFV17D yellow fever vaccine. The input for sequencing was PBMCs, taken 5 days after the yellow fever booster vaccination. The CDR3 DNA reads TGTGCCAGCAGCTATGGACAGGGATCCACTGAAGCTTTCTTT. This translates into CASSYGQGSTEAFF.